This is a list of T cell receptor beta chains from one sample in a study of early T cells in non-severe SARS-CoV-2 infection. TCRdb fed the 5' RACE reads into MiXCR, producing one record per CDR3 protein. The sample consists of about 26,000 distinct CDR3 sequences, about 5.1% of them appearing once. Sequenced material: whole blood. The source of these receptors is an adult who was a healthcare worker with PCR-confirmed SARS-CoV-2 infection or an uninfected control (not recorded which). The CDR3 runs from the conserved cysteine through the conserved F or W. The D gene is left open where the match is weak. Only some rows state a clone size, as once, few, many or a class for expanded clones.

abundance	d_gene	v_gene	j_gene	CDR3nt	CDR3aa
many	NA	TRBV5-1	TRBJ2-3	TGCGCCAGCAGCTTGCTCCCGTCGGCGGATACGCAGTATTTT	CASSLLPSADTQYF
NA	NA	TRBV6-5	TRBJ2-7	TGTGCCAGCAGTTACTCCCCCCAGGGGCGCTACGAGCAGTACTTC	CASSYSPQGRYEQYF
few	TRBD2	TRBV3-1	TRBJ2-1	TGTGCCAGCAGCTGGACTAGCGGGGACAATGAGCAGTTCTTC	CASSWTSGDNEQFF
many	TRBD1	TRBV29-1	TRBJ1-1	TGCAGCGCGCGGGACAGCAACACTGAAGCTTTCTTT	CSARDSNTEAFF
medium-sized	NA	TRBV10-3	TRBJ2-3	TGTGCCATCAGTGAAAGGGATACGCAGTATTTT	CAISERDTQYF
few	TRBD2	TRBV10-2	TRBJ2-2	TGCGCCAGCACTTCAGCGGGGGGCAGCACCGGGGAGCTGTTTTTT	CASTSAGGSTGELFF
many	TRBD1	TRBV11-2	TRBJ2-1	TGTGCCAGCAGCTTGGACGGGACAGTAGCCTACAATGAGCAGTTCTTC	CASSLDGTVAYNEQFF
medium-sized	NA	TRBV7-2	TRBJ2-3	TGTGCCAGCAGCCCCTGGGGGGGGGCCCTCGATACGCAGTATTTT	CASSPWGGALDTQYF
NA	NA	TRBV3-1	TRBJ2-3	TGTGCCAGCAGCCAGGGGGACGGCCGCACAGATACGCAGTATTTT	CASSQGDGRTDTQYF
many	TRBD1	TRBV27	TRBJ1-6	TGTGCCAGCTCGACAGGGGAGTTATCACCCCTCCACTTT	CASSTGELSPLHF
many	TRBD1	TRBV30	TRBJ1-1	TGTGCCTGGAGTGAGGGAGACAGGGGGACTGAAGCTTTCTTT	CAWSEGDRGTEAFF
many	TRBD1	TRBV5-1	TRBJ2-7	TGCGCCAGCAGCTTGAAGGGGGCGTTCGACGAGCAGTACTTC	CASSLKGAFDEQYF
many	NA	TRBV5-1	TRBJ2-7	TGCGCCAGCAGCGTTATTTCCGGGGCCTCCTACGAGCAGTACTTC	CASSVISGASYEQYF
many	NA	TRBV7-2	TRBJ2-1	TGTGCCAGCAGCTTAGCGGTCGGATCCTACAATGAGCAGTTCTTC	CASSLAVGSYNEQFF
many	NA	TRBV27	TRBJ1-2	TGTGCCAGCAGTATCCAGAGAGGGGAGACCTGGTGGGGCTACACCTTC	CASSIQRGETWWGYTF
many	TRBD1	TRBV12-3/TRBV12-4	TRBJ2-2	TGTGCCAGCAGTTTAGGGACAGGGATGGTCGGGGAGCTGTTTTTT	CASSLGTGMVGELFF
NA	NA	TRBV11-2	TRBJ2-4	TGTGCCAGCAGCTTAGAGGGGGTGCGAAACATTCAGTACTTC	CASSLEGVRNIQYF
many	TRBD1	TRBV6-1	TRBJ1-4	TGTGCCAGCAAGGACAGGGTGCGTGAAAAACTGTTTTTT	CASKDRVREKLFF
many	NA	TRBV7-2	TRBJ1-2	TGTGCCAGCAGCGCAACAGGAGTAGTCGGTGGCTACACCTTC	CASSATGVVGGYTF
medium-sized	TRBD2	TRBV6-1	TRBJ2-7	TGTGCCAGCAAAAAGCGGGGGGATTCACTCTACGAGCAGTACTTC	CASKKRGDSLYEQYF
medium-sized	NA	TRBV10-3	TRBJ2-4	TGTGCCATCAGTGAAGGGGCCAAAAACATTCAGTACTTC	CAISEGAKNIQYF
many	TRBD1	TRBV27	TRBJ2-3	TGTGCCAGCAGCCCCCCGGGACAGGTATCGGATACGCAGTATTTT	CASSPPGQVSDTQYF
many	NA	TRBV2	TRBJ2-5	TGTGCCAGCAGTGAAGGTCCTTTTCAAGAGACCCAGTACTTC	CASSEGPFQETQYF
few	NA	TRBV25-1	TRBJ2-1	TGTGCCAGCAGTGAAGTTGAGCAGTTCTTC	CASSEVEQFF
few	NA	TRBV19	TRBJ2-7	TGTGCCAGTAGTATATCAGAGGGGGGCGAGCAGTACTTC	CASSISEGGEQYF
NA	NA	TRBV7-9	TRBJ1-4	TGTGCCAGCAGCTTATTGACAACGGGGGTATCGGTGACTAATGAAAAACTGTTTTTT	CASSLLTTGVSVTNEKLFF
many	TRBD1	TRBV14	TRBJ2-5	TGTGCCAGCAGCCAAGATACAGGGGCGGAGACCCAGTACTTC	CASSQDTGAETQYF
few	NA	TRBV11-2	TRBJ2-3	TGTGCCAGCAGCTTCGGAGGGATCACAGATACGCAGTATTTT	CASSFGGITDTQYF
many	TRBD1	TRBV7-9	TRBJ1-5	TGTGCCAGCAGCTTAGGAGGAGGGGACAGGGGACAGCCCCAGCATTTT	CASSLGGGDRGQPQHF
many	NA	TRBV11-2	TRBJ1-5	TGTGCCAGCAGCCCGCCGGGGGGGCGAAATCAGCCCCAGCATTTT	CASSPPGGRNQPQHF
NA	NA	TRBV29-1	TRBJ2-7	TGCAGCGTTACAGGGAGCTCCTACAAGCAGTACTTC	CSVTGSSYKQYF
many	TRBD1	TRBV18	TRBJ1-6	TGTGCCAGCTCAGCCGGGACAGGGGATAATTCACCCCTCCACTTT	CASSAGTGDNSPLHF
NA	TRBD1	TRBV2	TRBJ2-4	TGTGCCAGCAGTGAAGTGAGGGGGCAAAACATTCAGTACTTC	CASSEVRGQNIQYF
many	NA	TRBV5-1	TRBJ1-5	TGCGCCAGCAGCCCCCTCGACAGGAAAATAGGTAATCAGCCCCAGCATTTT	CASSPLDRKIGNQPQHF
many	NA	TRBV5-4	TRBJ1-4	TGTGCCAGCAGCTCTGGGGGAACAGGTGGTAATGAAAAACTGTTTTTT	CASSSGGTGGNEKLFF
many	NA	TRBV7-9	TRBJ2-7	TGTGCCAGCAGCTTGACCCGAGGGGAGCAGTACTTC	CASSLTRGEQYF
few	NA	TRBV18	TRBJ2-3	TGTGCCAGCTCACCACGGGGACATGACACAGATACGCAGTATTTT	CASSPRGHDTDTQYF
few	TRBD1	TRBV13	TRBJ1-4	TGTGCCAGCAGCTCCGGGACAGCAACTAATGAAAAACTGTTTTTT	CASSSGTATNEKLFF
many	NA	TRBV25-1	TRBJ1-1	TGTGCCAGCAGTGACGTATCGGTGGGGAATGAAGCTTTCTTT	CASSDVSVGNEAFF
medium-sized	TRBD2	TRBV5-6	TRBJ2-3	TGTGCCAGCAGCCCCCGCCGACTAGCGAGCGATACGCAGTATTTT	CASSPRRLASDTQYF
NA	TRBD1	TRBV27	TRBJ1-1	TGTGCCAGCAGTTTACTCCCGGGGACAGGCGGTTTGAACACTGAAGCTTTCTTT	CASSLLPGTGGLNTEAFF
many	NA	TRBV4-3	TRBJ2-4	TGCGCCAGCAGCCAAGCTAGGGGGGGTCTCATTCAGTACTTC	CASSQARGGLIQYF
NA	NA	TRBV7-2	TRBJ2-3	TGTGCCAGCAGCTGGGACCGCAAGAGCACAGATACGCAGTATTTT	CASSWDRKSTDTQYF
many	NA	TRBV6-5	TRBJ1-1	TGTGCCAGCAGTTACTCTCGGGAGAACACTGAAGCTTTCTTT	CASSYSRENTEAFF
few	NA	TRBV5-1	TRBJ2-1	TGCGCCAGCAGCTTGGCCACCTCAGCAATCTACAATGAGCAGTTCTTC	CASSLATSAIYNEQFF
many	NA	TRBV7-9	TRBJ2-1	TGTGCCAGCAGCTCCCCGGGGACGTTAGATAACAATGAGCAGTTCTTC	CASSSPGTLDNNEQFF
many	TRBD1	TRBV10-3	TRBJ2-1	TGTGCCATGGCCGGGACAGGGGGGCACGAGCAGTTCTTC	CAMAGTGGHEQFF
many	NA	TRBV12-3/TRBV12-4	TRBJ2-3	TGTGCCAGCAGTTTAGAGACGGGGGCCAGCACAGATACGCAGTATTTT	CASSLETGASTDTQYF
many	NA	TRBV7-9	TRBJ2-3	TGTGCCAGCAGCTTAGGAGTAGCTAGCGCAGATACGCAGTATTTT	CASSLGVASADTQYF
many	NA	TRBV11-2	TRBJ2-3	TGTGCCAGCAGCGCCGGGACTTCTTCCACAGATACGCAGTATTTT	CASSAGTSSTDTQYF
few	NA	TRBV29-1	TRBJ2-2	TGCAGCGTAGGGATATCGAACACCGGGGAGCTGTTTTTT	CSVGISNTGELFF
few	TRBD2	TRBV2	TRBJ2-1	TGTGCCAGCAGCGGAGGACTAGCCCGGGATGTTGGTGAGCAGTTCTTC	CASSGGLARDVGEQFF
NA	TRBD1	TRBV6-1	TRBJ1-5	TGTGCCAGCAACAGGGGGCTTCAGCCCCAGCATTTT	CASNRGLQPQHF
many	NA	TRBV2	TRBJ2-3	TGTGCCAGCAGTGTGGCGGGGCCGTCGGATACGCAGTATTTT	CASSVAGPSDTQYF
few	NA	TRBV11-2	TRBJ2-7	TGTGCCAGCACACTACAGGGTTACGAGCAGTACTTC	CASTLQGYEQYF
many	NA	TRBV29-1	TRBJ2-2	TGCAGCGTTGAAGAGGCGTCCGGGGAGCTGTTTTTT	CSVEEASGELFF
many	TRBD1	TRBV9	TRBJ1-5	TGTGCCAGCAGCGGAGCACAGGGGGGTCAGCCCCAGCATTTT	CASSGAQGGQPQHF
few	NA	TRBV20-1	TRBJ1-1	TGCAGTGCTAGTCGGCCGCTGGGCACTGAAGCTTTCTTT	CSASRPLGTEAFF
many	NA	TRBV7-2	TRBJ2-5	TGTGCCAGCAGCTTATATATGGAGACCCAGTACTTC	CASSLYMETQYF
many	TRBD2	TRBV28	TRBJ2-3	TGTGCCAGCAGTCTAGCGGGGGGTAGGGATACGCAGTATTTT	CASSLAGGRDTQYF